This record covers a single T cell receptor beta chain. Given a much more abundant clone one base away, this may be a read error. This sample is drawn from a study of T-cell reconstitution after alpha-beta-depleted transplantation in children. The CDR3 is made up of 15 amino acids. With 5 bases clipped from V and 9 bases from J, the junction kept 12 bases outside the gene matches. The TCRbeta library incorporated unique molecular identifiers. MiXCR, run by TCRdb on the PCR reads, gives a single entry per CDR3 protein. Of a few hundred thousand distinct CDR3 sequences detected, around an eighth appear once; the ten largest clones hold approximately 5.4%.

V and J are TRBV12-3 or TRBV12-4 and TRBJ2-1; TRBD2 matches at 8 bases. The receptor's source is a human donor who donated a stem cell graft to a child with combined immunodeficiency. This specimen consisted of PBMCs from the stem cell graft donor, obtained from the stem cell graft. CDR3 in DNA: TGTGCCAGCAGTCTCCACGGGGGGGCCAAGGGTGAGCAGTTCTTC. Amino acids: CASSLHGGAKGEQFF.